This is a list of T cell receptor beta chains from one sample in a study of response to subunit inactivated influenza vaccine. TCRdb passed the RT-PCR reads through MiXCR, listing each CDR3 protein once. This sample has some 640,000 distinct CDR3 sequences, with 14% found just once. Sample: PBMCs from blood, taken 14 days before vaccination. The source is a middle-aged man who received an inactivated influenza vaccine. CDR3s include the opening cysteine and the closing phenylalanine or tryptophan. Fields, in order: clone size, V gene, D gene, J gene, CDR3 DNA, CDR3 protein. A D gene is named only where the DNA matches it firmly. Only some rows state a clone size, as once, few, many or a class for expanded clones.

.,TRBV5-4,.,TRBJ2-5,TGTGCCAGCAGCTTGCTGGGGGCTAGCGGAGAGGCGGAGACCCAGTACTTC,CASSLLGASGEAETQYF
many,TRBV3-1,TRBD1,TRBJ1-6,TGTGCCAGCAGCCAAGATCACAGGGGAGGATCACCCCTCCACTTT,CASSQDHRGGSPLHF
.,TRBV4-3,TRBD2,TRBJ2-1,TGCGCCAGCAGCCAAGCTCCTAGCGGGAGAAATGAGCAGTTCTTC,CASSQAPSGRNEQFF
.,TRBV6-2/TRBV6-3,.,TRBJ1-2,TGTGCCAGCAGTTACGGTCCGGCTAACTATGGCTACACCTTC,CASSYGPANYGYTF
.,TRBV20-1,TRBD1,TRBJ2-7,TGCAGTGCCCGGACAGGGGTGTGGTACGAGCAGTACTTC,CSARTGVWYEQYF
few,TRBV10-3,TRBD1,TRBJ1-6,TGTGCCATCAGCAAAGACAGGGACTATGATAATTCACCCCTCCACTTT,CAISKDRDYDNSPLHF
.,TRBV6-2/TRBV6-3,TRBD1,TRBJ2-7,TGTGCCAGCACCGGCCCGGGACAGGGAGCCTACGAGCAGTACTTC,CASTGPGQGAYEQYF
.,TRBV4-1,TRBD1,TRBJ1-2,TGCGCCAGCAGCCAAGCCTCGACAGGGGGCGCGGGAGGCTACACCTTC,CASSQASTGGAGGYTF
few,TRBV28,.,TRBJ2-4,TGTGCCAGCAGTTCAGGGACACTCAGGGAGTACTTC,CASSSGTLREYF
.,TRBV27,.,TRBJ1-4,TGTGCCAGCAGTCCAAACCCCCAGGGGAATGAAAAACTGTTTTTT,CASSPNPQGNEKLFF
many,TRBV20-1,TRBD2,TRBJ2-2,TGCAGTGCTAGAGCTAGCGGGGGATTTACCGGGGAGCTGTTTTTT,CSARASGGFTGELFF
.,TRBV30,TRBD2,TRBJ2-3,TGTGCCTGGAGTGCTAGCGGGGGGACAGATACGCAGTATTTT,CAWSASGGTDTQYF
many,TRBV9,.,TRBJ1-1,TGTGCCAGCAGCGTAGACGGGGGAAATGAAGCTTTCTTT,CASSVDGGNEAFF
few,TRBV5-1,TRBD2,TRBJ2-1,TGCGCCAGCCGCAAGCGGGAGTTGGGCCACAATGACCACAATGAGCAGTTCTTC,CASRKRELGHNDHNEQFF
many,TRBV5-5,.,TRBJ2-5,TGTGCCAGCAGCTCGGGACCACTCCAGGAGACCCAGTACTTC,CASSSGPLQETQYF
.,TRBV12-3/TRBV12-4,.,TRBJ2-4,TGTGCCAGCAGTTTGCCCCCTGCCAAAAACATTCAGTACTTC,CASSLPPAKNIQYF
.,TRBV20-1,TRBD1,TRBJ2-7,TGCAGTGCTAGAGGCCGGGACAGCTACGAGCAGTACTTC,CSARGRDSYEQYF
many,TRBV27,.,TRBJ1-6,TGTGTCCTTGGGGGGCTTATGGATAATTCACCCCTCCACTTT,CVLGGLMDNSPLHF
.,TRBV12-3/TRBV12-4,.,TRBJ2-1,TGTGCCAGCAGTTTCCCGCGCGGGCGGTCGAGCTCCTACAATGAGCAGTTCTTC,CASSFPRGRSSSYNEQFF
.,TRBV28,.,TRBJ1-4,TGTGCCAGCAGGTTAGGTGGAGGGGAAAAACTGTTTTTT,CASRLGGGEKLFF
few,TRBV20-1,TRBD2,TRBJ2-2,TGCAGTGCTTATGGGGGGGTTGCCGGGGAGCTGTTTTTT,CSAYGGVAGELFF
few,TRBV6-2/TRBV6-3,TRBD1,TRBJ2-7,TGTGCCAGCAGCCGGCCGGGACAGGCGACCTACGAGCAGTACTTC,CASSRPGQATYEQYF
.,TRBV5-1,TRBD1,TRBJ1-1,TGCGCCAGCAGCGCATATACAGGGGTCACTGAAGCTTTCTTT,CASSAYTGVTEAFF
few,TRBV5-6,TRBD1,TRBJ1-2,TGTGCCAGCAGCGAGGGGACAGTCGGCTATGGCTACACCTTC,CASSEGTVGYGYTF
few,TRBV21-1,.,TRBJ1-3,TGTGCCAGCAGCAAAGTGGGCCAGGAAGCCTCTGGAAACACCATATATTTT,CASSKVGQEASGNTIYF
few,TRBV20-1,TRBD2,TRBJ2-1,TGCAGTGCTAGAGGACTTCTAGGACTAGCGGGAGTGGGCGAGCAGTTCTTC,CSARGLLGLAGVGEQFF
.,TRBV12-3/TRBV12-4,.,TRBJ1-4,TGTGCCAGCAGTTTAATGCAGGGAATTAATGAAAAACTGTTTTTT,CASSLMQGINEKLFF
few,TRBV4-3,TRBD2,TRBJ2-3,TGCGCCAGCAGCCAATCCCTTCTAGCGGGGAGCACAGATACGCAGTATTTT,CASSQSLLAGSTDTQYF
few,TRBV5-1,.,TRBJ1-4,TGCGCCAGCAGCTTGGTGGACGGGAATGAAAAACTGTTTTTT,CASSLVDGNEKLFF
.,TRBV3-1,.,TRBJ1-1,TGTGCCAGCAGCCAAGATTCGGGGGGCAAAGCTTTCTTT,CASSQDSGGKAFF
.,TRBV11-1,.,TRBJ2-1,TGTGCCAGCAGCTTACCCACTTTTAGACGGCCGAGCTCCTACAATGAGCAGTTCTTC,CASSLPTFRRPSSYNEQFF
many,TRBV6-5,.,TRBJ2-2,TGTGCCAGCAGTTACGATCTCCGGACAGAGAACACCGGGGAGCTGTTTTTT,CASSYDLRTENTGELFF
few,TRBV20-1,TRBD2,TRBJ2-1,TGCAGTGCTTCTCCCTTAGCGGGAGTGGGTGAGCAGTTCTTC,CSASPLAGVGEQFF
many,TRBV6-2/TRBV6-3,.,TRBJ2-5,TGTGCCAGCAGTTACGTTCTCGGACGGGACACCGAGGAGACCCAGTACTTC,CASSYVLGRDTEETQYF
.,TRBV6-1,TRBD1,TRBJ1-2,TGTGCCAGCAGTGTTCCCCAGCTCCGGGACAGGGGACGCGGCTACACCTTC,CASSVPQLRDRGRGYTF
few,TRBV3-1,.,TRBJ1-6,TGTGCCAGCAGCCAAGATTCTAGCACGGGGAGGTCACCCCTCCACTTT,CASSQDSSTGRSPLHF
few,TRBV3-1,TRBD2,TRBJ2-2,TGTGCCAGCAGCCAAGTTTTTCGGCTAGCGGGGGTTTCCGGGGAGCTGTTTTTT,CASSQVFRLAGVSGELFF
few,TRBV10-3,TRBD1,TRBJ2-5,TGTGCCACGGCAGGGGGAGAGACCCAGTACTTC,CATAGGETQYF
.,TRBV25-1,TRBD2,TRBJ2-3,TGTGCCAGCAGTGACTTTGGGACTACCACAGATACGCAGTATTTT,CASSDFGTTTDTQYF
.,TRBV7-9,TRBD2,TRBJ2-3,TGTGCCAGCAGCCGAGCGGGGGGTCTTAGCACAGATACGCAGTATTTT,CASSRAGGLSTDTQYF
.,TRBV28,TRBD2,TRBJ2-7,TGTGCCAGCAGTTCTCACCTGACTAGCGCCTCCCGCGAGCAGTACTTC,CASSSHLTSASREQYF
.,TRBV11-2,TRBD2,TRBJ2-1,TGTGCCAGCAGCCCATCTAGCGGGAGGGCCGGAGGTGAGCAGTTCTTC,CASSPSSGRAGGEQFF
few,TRBV4-3,TRBD2,TRBJ2-3,TGCGCCAGCAGCCAAGATGAAGGTAGCGGGGGGTTTGTGGATACGCAGTATTTT,CASSQDEGSGGFVDTQYF
few,TRBV29-1,.,TRBJ2-2,TGCAGCGTGTCCGACACCGGGGAGCTGTTTTTT,CSVSDTGELFF
many,TRBV7-2,TRBD1,TRBJ1-1,TGTGCCAGCAGCCTCGACAGGGTGGGAGGCACTGAAGCTTTCTTT,CASSLDRVGGTEAFF
.,TRBV7-2,TRBD1,TRBJ2-5,TGTGCCAGCAGCACGGACAGGGGGAGACAAGAGACCCAGTACTTC,CASSTDRGRQETQYF
.,TRBV5-1,.,TRBJ2-2,TGCGCCAGCAGCCCCCGGGGTGGAGACACCGGGGAGCTGTTTTTT,CASSPRGGDTGELFF
few,TRBV11-2,TRBD2,TRBJ2-2,TGTGCCAGCAGCTTAGATTCGCGGGGGGCGACCACCGGGGAGCTGTTTTTT,CASSLDSRGATTGELFF
.,TRBV27,.,TRBJ1-4,TGTGCCAGCAGCCGCACCCCCCCGGGACCTAATGAAAAACTGTTTTTT,CASSRTPPGPNEKLFF
many,TRBV7-9,.,TRBJ1-6,TGTGCCAGCAGCTTGGGCAACTATAATTCACCCCTCCACTTT,CASSLGNYNSPLHF
.,TRBV19,TRBD1,TRBJ2-7,TGTGCCAGTAGTCCCAGGGGGTATAACGAGCAGTACTTC,CASSPRGYNEQYF
few,TRBV5-6,TRBD1,TRBJ2-7,TGTGCCAGCAGCTTGGACAGGACAGGGGGCTACGAGCAGTACTTC,CASSLDRTGGYEQYF
many,TRBV28,.,TRBJ2-1,TGTGCCACCCCGGGAGACGGAGGCAATGAGCAGTTCTTC,CATPGDGGNEQFF
few,TRBV10-2,TRBD2,TRBJ2-1,TGCGCCAGCAGGGCCGCCTGGCTGACTAGCGGGAGAGGGTACAATGAGCAGTTCTTC,CASRAAWLTSGRGYNEQFF
.,TRBV12-3/TRBV12-4,.,TRBJ1-6,TGTGCCAGCAGTTTAAGGAGGGGGACGGATTCACCCCTCCACTTT,CASSLRRGTDSPLHF